This T cell receptor (beta chain) was identified in a study of regulatory T cells in long-lasting Graves disease. Germline-derived CDR1 and CDR2 are LNHDA and SQIVND (reference sequence). This CDR3 contains 15 residues. Trimming cost V 5 bases and J 6 bases; bases outside gene matches: 8. Time point here: newly diagnosed GD, antithyroid drugs for less than 3 months. RNA extracted from PBMCs served as the sequencing template. This clonotype was counted only a few times. Through Arm-PCR of CDR3 regions and iRepertoire HTBI primers, TCR beta libraries were built. Each CDR3 protein gets one entry after TCRdb re-called the multiplex PCR reads with MiXCR. The table records about 540,000 distinct CDR3 sequences, roughly 13% of them present only once. The same data also contributed to another study, on T cells in Graves' hyperthyroidism and ophthalmopathy.

V and J are TRBV19 and TRBJ2-2; the match to TRBD2 covers 8 bases. This clonotype originated in a man aged 30 to 39 with Graves disease. The sample in question was peripheral blood mononuclear cells (PBMCs), obtained at new diagnosis, from a patient treated with antithyroid drugs. CDR3 in amino acids: CASSPAGTRPGELFF. The DNA of the CDR3 is TGTGCCAGTAGTCCCGCGGGGACTAGGCCCGGGGAGCTGTTTTTT. The full variable domain, its missing parts supplied by reference TRBV19 and TRBJ2-2, is DGGITQSPKYLFRKEGQNVTLSCEQNLNHDAMYWYRQDPGQGLRLIYYSQIVNDFQKGDIAEGYSVSREKKESFPLTVTSAQKNPTAFYLCASSPAGTRPGELFFGEGSRLTVL.